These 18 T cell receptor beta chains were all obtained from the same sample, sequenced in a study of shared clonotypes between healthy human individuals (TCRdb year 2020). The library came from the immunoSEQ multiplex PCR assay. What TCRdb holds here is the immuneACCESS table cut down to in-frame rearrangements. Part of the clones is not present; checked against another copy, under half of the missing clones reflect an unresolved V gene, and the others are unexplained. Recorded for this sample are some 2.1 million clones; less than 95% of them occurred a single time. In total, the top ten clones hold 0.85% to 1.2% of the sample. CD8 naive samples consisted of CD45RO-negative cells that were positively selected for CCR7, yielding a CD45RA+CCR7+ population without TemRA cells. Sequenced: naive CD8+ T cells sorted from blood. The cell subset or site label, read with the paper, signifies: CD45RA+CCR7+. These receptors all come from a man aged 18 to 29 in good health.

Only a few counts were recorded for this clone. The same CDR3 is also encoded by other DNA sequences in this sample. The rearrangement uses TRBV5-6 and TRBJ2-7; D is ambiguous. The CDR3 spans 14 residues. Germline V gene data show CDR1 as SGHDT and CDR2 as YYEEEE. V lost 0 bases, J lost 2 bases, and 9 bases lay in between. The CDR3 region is CASSLAPGTYEQYF. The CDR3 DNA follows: TGTGCCAGCAGCTTGGCCCCAGGAACCTACGAGCAGTACTTC.

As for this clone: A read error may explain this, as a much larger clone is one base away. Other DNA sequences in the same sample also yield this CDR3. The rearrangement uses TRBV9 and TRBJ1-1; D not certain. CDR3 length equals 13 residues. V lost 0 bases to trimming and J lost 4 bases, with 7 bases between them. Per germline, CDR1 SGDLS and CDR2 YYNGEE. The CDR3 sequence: CASSVGASTEAFF. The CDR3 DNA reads TGTGCCAGCAGCGTAGGGGCGAGCACTGAAGCTTTCTTT.

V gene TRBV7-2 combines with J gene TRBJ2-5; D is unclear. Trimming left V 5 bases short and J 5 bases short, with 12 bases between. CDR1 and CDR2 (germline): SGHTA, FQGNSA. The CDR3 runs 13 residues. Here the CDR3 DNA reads TGTGCCAGCAGCCCAACCCTTATGGAGACCCAGTACTTC. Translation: CASSPTLMETQYF.

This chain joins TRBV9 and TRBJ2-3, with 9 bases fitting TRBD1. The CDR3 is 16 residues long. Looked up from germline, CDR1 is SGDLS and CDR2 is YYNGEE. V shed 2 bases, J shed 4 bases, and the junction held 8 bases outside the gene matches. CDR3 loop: CASSVGWTGAPDTQYF. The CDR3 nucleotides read TGTGCCAGCAGCGTGGGGTGGACAGGGGCGCCAGATACGCAGTATTTT.

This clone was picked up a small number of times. The CDR3 bases are TGTGCCAGCAGTGGGACTGCCGACTATGGCTACACCTTC. This encodes CASSGTADYGYTF. The V call is TRBV2, the J call TRBJ1-2; D gene ambiguous. Germline values: CDR1 SNHLY, CDR2 FYNNEI. The CDR3 consists of 13 residues. The germline V and J ends were trimmed by 4 bases and 3 bases, with 9 bases remaining between them.

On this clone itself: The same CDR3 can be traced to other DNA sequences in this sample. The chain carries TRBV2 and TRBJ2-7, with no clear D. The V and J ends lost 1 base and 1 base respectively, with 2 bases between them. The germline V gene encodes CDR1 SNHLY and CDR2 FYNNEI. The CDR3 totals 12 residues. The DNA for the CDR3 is TGTGCCAGCAGTGAAGGGTCCTACGAGCAGTACTTC. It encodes CASSEGSYEQYF.

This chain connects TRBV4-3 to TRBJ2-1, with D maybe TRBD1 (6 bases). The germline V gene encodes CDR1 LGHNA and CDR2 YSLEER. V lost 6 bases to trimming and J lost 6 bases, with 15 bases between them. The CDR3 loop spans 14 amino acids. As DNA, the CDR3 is TGCGCCAGCAGTTCGTCAGGGGAAGCCAATGAGCAGTTCTTC. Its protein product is CASSSSGEANEQFF.

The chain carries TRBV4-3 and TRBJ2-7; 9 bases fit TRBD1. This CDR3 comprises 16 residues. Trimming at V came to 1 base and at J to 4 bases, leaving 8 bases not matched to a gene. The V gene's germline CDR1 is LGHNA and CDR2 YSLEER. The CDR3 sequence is CASSQGRDREEYEQYF. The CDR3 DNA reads TGCGCCAGCAGCCAAGGGAGGGACAGGGAAGAGTACGAGCAGTACTTC.

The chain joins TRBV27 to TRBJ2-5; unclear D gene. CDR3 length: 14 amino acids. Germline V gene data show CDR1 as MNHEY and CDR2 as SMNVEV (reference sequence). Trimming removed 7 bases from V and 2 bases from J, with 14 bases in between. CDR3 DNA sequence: TGTGCCAGCAAACCGATGGCGATTCAAGAGACCCAGTACTTC. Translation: CASKPMAIQETQYF.

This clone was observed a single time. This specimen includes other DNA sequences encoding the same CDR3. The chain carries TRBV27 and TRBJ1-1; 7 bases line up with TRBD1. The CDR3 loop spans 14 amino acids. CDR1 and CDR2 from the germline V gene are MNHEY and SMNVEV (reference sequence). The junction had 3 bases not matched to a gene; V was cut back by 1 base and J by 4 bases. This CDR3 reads CASSLYRGGTEAFF. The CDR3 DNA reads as TGTGCCAGCAGTTTATACAGGGGAGGCACTGAAGCTTTCTTT.

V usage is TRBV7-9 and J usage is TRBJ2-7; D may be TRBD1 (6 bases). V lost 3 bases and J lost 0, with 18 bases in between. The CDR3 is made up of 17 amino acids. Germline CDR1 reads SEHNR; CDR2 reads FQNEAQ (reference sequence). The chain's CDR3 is CASSFPPAGADSYEQYF. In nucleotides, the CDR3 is TGTGCCAGCAGCTTTCCCCCAGCAGGGGCCGACTCCTACGAGCAGTACTTC.

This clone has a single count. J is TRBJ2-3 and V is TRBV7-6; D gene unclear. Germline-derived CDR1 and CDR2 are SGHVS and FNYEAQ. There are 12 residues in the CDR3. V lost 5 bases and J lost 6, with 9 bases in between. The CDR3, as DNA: TGTGCCAGCAGCCCGGCGGAGGATACGCAGTATTTT. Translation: CASSPAEDTQYF. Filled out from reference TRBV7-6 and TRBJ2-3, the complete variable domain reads GAGVSQSPRYKVTKRGQDVALRCDPISGHVSLYWYRQALGQGPEFLTYFNYEAQQDKSGLPNDRFSAERPEGSISTLTIQRTEQRDSAMYRCASSPAEDTQYFGPGTRLTVL.

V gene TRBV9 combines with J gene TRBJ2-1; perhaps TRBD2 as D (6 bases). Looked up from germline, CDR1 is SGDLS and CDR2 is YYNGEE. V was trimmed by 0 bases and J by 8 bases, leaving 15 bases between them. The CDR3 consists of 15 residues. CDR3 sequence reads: CASSVELARADEQFF. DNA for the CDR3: TGTGCCAGCAGCGTAGAGCTAGCGCGAGCGGATGAGCAGTTCTTC. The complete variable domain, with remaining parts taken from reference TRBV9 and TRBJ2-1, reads DSGVTQTPKHLITATGQRVTLRCSPRSGDLSVYWYQQSLDQGLQFLIQYYNGEERAKGNILERFSAQQFPDLHSELNLSSLELGDSALYFCASSVELARADEQFFGPGTRLTVL.

CDR3 amino acids: CASSNDGSSGNTIYF. The DNA for the CDR3 is TGTGCCAGTAGTAACGACGGCAGCTCTGGAAACACCATATATTTT. This chain links TRBV19 with TRBJ1-3, with D hard to call. V was trimmed by 4 bases and J by 0 bases, leaving 10 bases between them. The CDR3 is 15 residues long. Germline loops: CDR1 LNHDA, CDR2 SQIVND (reference sequence).

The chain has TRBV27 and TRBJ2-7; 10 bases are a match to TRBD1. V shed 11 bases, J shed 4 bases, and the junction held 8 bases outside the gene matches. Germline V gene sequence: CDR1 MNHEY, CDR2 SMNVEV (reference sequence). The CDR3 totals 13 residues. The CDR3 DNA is TGTGCCGTAGCGACAGGGGGCGGGTACGAGCAGTACTTC. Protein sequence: CAVATGGGYEQYF.

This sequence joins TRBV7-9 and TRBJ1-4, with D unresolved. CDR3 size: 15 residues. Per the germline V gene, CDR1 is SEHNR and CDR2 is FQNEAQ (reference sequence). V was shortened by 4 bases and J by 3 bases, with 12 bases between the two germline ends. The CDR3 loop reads CASSSNQEPNEKLFF. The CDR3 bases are TGTGCCAGCAGCTCTAATCAAGAGCCTAATGAAAAACTGTTTTTT.

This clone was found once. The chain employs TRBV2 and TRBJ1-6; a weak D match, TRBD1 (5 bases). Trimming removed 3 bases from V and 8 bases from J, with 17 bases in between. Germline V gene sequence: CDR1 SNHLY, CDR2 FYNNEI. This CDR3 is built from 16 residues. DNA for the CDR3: TGTGCCAGCAGTGATCAGAGGGGAGGTCTCGATTCACCCCTCCACTTT. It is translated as CASSDQRGGLDSPLHF.

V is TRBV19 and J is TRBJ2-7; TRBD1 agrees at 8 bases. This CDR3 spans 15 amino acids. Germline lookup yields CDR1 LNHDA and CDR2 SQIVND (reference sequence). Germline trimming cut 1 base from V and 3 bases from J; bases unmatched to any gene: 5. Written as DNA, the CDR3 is TGTGCCAGTAGTATAGGGACAGGGATCATCTACGAGCAGTACTTC. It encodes CASSIGTGIIYEQYF.